The rows below give T cell receptor beta chains drawn from one sample of a study of T cell repertoires in cytomegalovirus infection. A single record per CDR3 protein comes from TCRdb applying MiXCR to the reads. The sample records roughly 990,000 distinct CDR3 sequences, around 30% being singletons. Their antigen targets remain unknown. Sequenced material: cultured CD8+ T cells from PBMCs, taken from culture after CMV antigen stimulation. The receptors stem from a human donor in good health (CMV status not recorded). Some clones in this sample may be carry-over from other donors' samples. Both conserved end residues are part of each CDR3. A D gene is named only where the DNA matches it firmly. Rows give clone size only sometimes, using once, few, many, or a class for an expanded clone.

size: many; V: TRBV12-3/TRBV12-4; D: TRBD1; J: TRBJ2-7; CDR3: CASSDRGRGSEQYF; DNA: TGTGCCAGCAGTGACAGGGGCCGCGGCTCCGAGCAGTACTTC
size: NA; V: TRBV7-9; D: NA; J: TRBJ1-1; CDR3: CASSSPRAYTEAFF; DNA: TGTGCCAGCAGCTCCCCGAGGGCCTACACTGAAGCTTTCTTT
size: NA; V: TRBV6-1; D: TRBD1; J: TRBJ1-5; CDR3: CASSEVKGTGASQPQHF; DNA: TGTGCCAGCAGTGAAGTGAAGGGGACAGGGGCAAGTCAGCCCCAGCATTTT
size: NA; V: TRBV11-2; D: NA; J: TRBJ2-7; CDR3: CASSFEGPFSYEQYF; DNA: TGTGCCAGCAGCTTCGAGGGACCATTCTCCTACGAGCAGTACTTC
size: few; V: TRBV7-6; D: TRBD2; J: TRBJ2-2; CDR3: CASSLKAGFGGDTGELFF; DNA: TGTGCCAGCAGCTTAAAGGCCGGGTTTGGGGGGGACACCGGGGAGCTGTTTTTT
size: few; V: TRBV28; D: TRBD1; J: TRBJ1-2; CDR3: CASWPGQRVYGYTF; DNA: TGTGCCAGCTGGCCGGGACAGAGGGTCTATGGCTACACCTTC
size: NA; V: TRBV4-1; D: NA; J: TRBJ2-5; CDR3: CASSHQESRQQTQCF; DNA: TGCGCCAGCAGCCACCAAGAATCCAGGCAACAGACCCAGTGCTTC
size: few; V: TRBV7-6; D: TRBD1; J: TRBJ1-1; CDR3: CASEDRGLSAEAFF; DNA: TGTGCCAGCGAAGACAGGGGACTTAGCGCTGAAGCTTTCTTT
size: few; V: TRBV12-3/TRBV12-4; D: NA; J: TRBJ1-1; CDR3: CASTYGRTEAFF; DNA: TGTGCCAGCACCTACGGGCGCACTGAAGCTTTCTTT
size: NA; V: TRBV27; D: TRBD1; J: TRBJ2-7; CDR3: CASSIGQGSDEQYF; DNA: TGTGCCAGCAGTATCGGACAGGGTAGCGACGAGCAGTACTTC
size: NA; V: TRBV5-4; D: TRBD2; J: TRBJ2-7; CDR3: CASSLGSGGSSYEQYF; DNA: TGTGCCAGCAGCTTGGGAAGCGGGGGAAGCTCCTACGAGCAGTACTTC
size: few; V: TRBV7-8; D: NA; J: TRBJ2-1; CDR3: CASSLRGRGGPYNEQFF; DNA: TGTGCCAGCAGCTTAAGGGGGAGGGGGGGCCCTTACAATGAGCAGTTCTTC
size: NA; V: TRBV10-3; D: TRBD2; J: TRBJ2-7; CDR3: CATLREDGYEQYF; DNA: TGTGCCACCCTACGGGAGGATGGCTACGAGCAGTACTTC
size: NA; V: TRBV7-6; D: NA; J: TRBJ1-1; CDR3: CASSLGVLTANTGAFF; DNA: TGTGCCAGCAGCTTAGGAGTTTTGACAGCGAACACTGGAGCTTTCTTT
size: NA; V: TRBV10-3; D: NA; J: TRBJ2-1; CDR3: CAISERGDEQFF; DNA: TGTGCCATCAGTGAGAGGGGGGATGAGCAGTTCTTC
size: few; V: TRBV7-8; D: TRBD1; J: TRBJ1-2; CDR3: CASSLPRTGTNYGYTF; DNA: TGTGCCAGCAGCTTACCGCGGACAGGGACTAACTATGGCTACACCTTC
size: few; V: TRBV5-3; D: TRBD1; J: TRBJ1-1; CDR3: CARSLRGQGRNTEAFF; DNA: TGTGCCAGAAGCTTAAGGGGACAGGGCCGGAACACTGAAGCTTTCTTT
size: NA; V: TRBV3-1; D: NA; J: TRBJ2-5; CDR3: CASSQDSLEQETQYF; DNA: TGTGCCAGCAGCCAAGATTCGTTAGAACAAGAGACCCAGTACTTC
size: once; V: TRBV27; D: NA; J: TRBJ2-3; CDR3: CASSAGTLDTQYF; DNA: TGTGCCAGCAGCGCAGGGACCTTAGATACGCAGTATTTT
size: few; V: TRBV19; D: TRBD2; J: TRBJ2-1; CDR3: CASSIPSGGAHEQFF; DNA: TGTGCCAGTAGTATCCCCAGCGGGGGGGCCCATGAGCAGTTCTTC
size: many; V: TRBV7-8; D: NA; J: TRBJ2-3; CDR3: CASSSSLDTQYF; DNA: TGTGCCAGCAGCTCTTCTTTAGATACGCAGTATTTT
size: NA; V: TRBV20-1; D: TRBD1; J: TRBJ1-6; CDR3: CSARGDRESYNSPLHF; DNA: TGCAGTGCTAGAGGGGACAGGGAGTCCTATAATTCACCCCTCCACTTT
size: few; V: TRBV11-2; D: NA; J: TRBJ1-2; CDR3: CASSLRPDGGYTF; DNA: TGTGCCAGCAGCTTGAGACCCGACGGTGGCTACACCTTC
size: NA; V: TRBV3-1; D: TRBD2; J: TRBJ2-3; CDR3: CASSQPGLVGGVASTDTQYF; DNA: TGTGCCAGCAGCCAGCCCGGACTAGTGGGGGGGGTCGCGAGCACAGATACGCAGTATTTT
size: NA; V: TRBV7-9; D: NA; J: TRBJ1-3; CDR3: CASSDPLSGNTIYF; DNA: TGTGCCAGCAGCGACCCCCTATCTGGAAACACCATATATTTT
size: NA; V: TRBV28; D: NA; J: TRBJ1-5; CDR3: CASSQGRRGGGNQPQHF; DNA: TGTGCCAGCAGTCAGGGAAGGAGGGGGGGCGGCAATCAGCCCCAGCATTTT
size: NA; V: TRBV12-3/TRBV12-4; D: TRBD2; J: TRBJ2-1; CDR3: CASTDAGGQFF; DNA: TGTGCCAGCACCGACGCGGGGGGGCAGTTCTTC
size: NA; V: TRBV5-1; D: TRBD1; J: TRBJ1-2; CDR3: CASSYPGQEATNYGYTF; DNA: TGCGCCAGCAGCTATCCGGGACAGGAAGCGACTAACTATGGCTACACCTTC
size: NA; V: TRBV2; D: NA; J: TRBJ2-2; CDR3: CASDVDTGELFF; DNA: TGTGCCAGCGATGTAGACACCGGGGAGCTGTTTTTT
size: few; V: TRBV15; D: TRBD2; J: TRBJ2-2; CDR3: CATSSSGGAFGELFF; DNA: TGTGCCACCAGCAGTAGCGGGGGGGCCTTCGGGGAGCTGTTTTTT
size: many; V: TRBV7-9; D: NA; J: TRBJ2-2; CDR3: CASSLAWDESGELFF; DNA: TGTGCCAGCAGCTTAGCCTGGGATGAGAGCGGGGAGCTGTTTTTT
size: many; V: TRBV7-6; D: TRBD2; J: TRBJ2-1; CDR3: CASSLESSGGLYNEQFF; DNA: TGTGCCAGCAGCCTAGAGTCGAGCGGGGGCCTATACAATGAGCAGTTCTTC
size: few; V: TRBV7-8; D: TRBD1; J: TRBJ2-1; CDR3: CASSVGTRTGQFF; DNA: TGTGCCAGCAGCGTCGGAACCCGGACAGGGCAGTTCTTC
size: few; V: TRBV27; D: TRBD1; J: TRBJ2-7; CDR3: CASSFTPGQGVGGQYF; DNA: TGTGCCAGCAGTTTCACCCCGGGACAGGGGGTTGGCGGGCAGTACTTC
size: NA; V: TRBV20-1; D: TRBD1; J: TRBJ2-1; CDR3: CSARGDREDYNEQFF; DNA: TGCAGTGCTAGGGGGGACAGGGAGGACTACAATGAGCAGTTCTTC
size: few; V: TRBV6-6; D: TRBD1; J: TRBJ1-1; CDR3: CASSRQGWTTEAFF; DNA: TGTGCCAGCAGCCGACAGGGGTGGACCACTGAAGCTTTCTTT
size: few; V: TRBV7-6; D: NA; J: TRBJ2-1; CDR3: CASSARGLGYGEQFF; DNA: TGTGCCAGCAGCGCTCGGGGGCTGGGATACGGGGAGCAGTTCTTC
size: NA; V: TRBV28; D: NA; J: TRBJ1-3; CDR3: CASSPSDRLGGNTIYF; DNA: TGTGCCAGCAGTCCCTCGGACAGACTAGGAGGAAACACCATATATTTT
size: few; V: TRBV6-1; D: NA; J: TRBJ2-1; CDR3: CASSHVEGHEQFF; DNA: TGTGCCAGCAGTCACGTTGAGGGGCATGAGCAGTTCTTC
size: NA; V: TRBV10-2; D: TRBD2; J: TRBJ2-3; CDR3: CASGGLAGSDTQYF; DNA: TGCGCCAGCGGGGGACTAGCGGGATCAGATACGCAGTATTTT